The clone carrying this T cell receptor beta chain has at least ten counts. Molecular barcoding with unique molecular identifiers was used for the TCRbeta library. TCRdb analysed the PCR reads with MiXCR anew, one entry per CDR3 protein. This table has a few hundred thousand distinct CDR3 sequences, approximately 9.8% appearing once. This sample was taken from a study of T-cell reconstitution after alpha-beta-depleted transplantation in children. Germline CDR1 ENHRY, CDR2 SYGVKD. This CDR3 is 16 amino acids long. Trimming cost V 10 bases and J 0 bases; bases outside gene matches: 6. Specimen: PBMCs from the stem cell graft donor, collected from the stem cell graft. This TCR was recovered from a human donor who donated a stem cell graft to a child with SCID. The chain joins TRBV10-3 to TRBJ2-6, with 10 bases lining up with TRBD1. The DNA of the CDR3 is TGTGCCACCTGGACAGGGGGTTCCTCTGGGGCCAACGTCCTGACTTTC. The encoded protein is CATWTGGSSGANVLTF.